This TCR beta chain was retrieved from a study of CD8+CD57+ T cells in acquired aplastic anemia. Study-wide results and caveats: Overlap between patients and controls comprised roughly 30 CD8+ CDR3 sequences. Levels of CD8+ Simpson's diversity were not significantly distinct in patients versus controls.

Those patients picked for sequencing had displayed CD8+CD57+ cell expansion on flow cytometry. This clonotype appeared a few times. Antigen: not known. A much more abundant neighbour one base away suggests this may be a read error. Genomic DNA, the template, was used for profiling of the TCR beta VDJ and CDR3. Each CDR3 protein gets one entry after TCRdb re-called the reads with MiXCR. This table holds 120,000 or so distinct CDR3 sequences, about 43% found once. Trimming left V 11 bases short and J 3 bases short, with 23 bases between. Germline CDR1 and CDR2: SNHLY and FYNNEI. The CDR3 has 15 residues. V gene TRBV2 combines with J gene TRBJ2-7; D is unclear. This receptor was taken from a human donor with aplastic anemia. Input material: sorted CD4+, CD8+, or CD8+CD57+ T cells (not recorded which) from PBMCs. In DNA form, the CDR3 reads TGTGCCTGCACTCAGGACCGTCTTTCCGGCTACGAGCAGTACTTC. This encodes CACTQDRLSGYEQYF.